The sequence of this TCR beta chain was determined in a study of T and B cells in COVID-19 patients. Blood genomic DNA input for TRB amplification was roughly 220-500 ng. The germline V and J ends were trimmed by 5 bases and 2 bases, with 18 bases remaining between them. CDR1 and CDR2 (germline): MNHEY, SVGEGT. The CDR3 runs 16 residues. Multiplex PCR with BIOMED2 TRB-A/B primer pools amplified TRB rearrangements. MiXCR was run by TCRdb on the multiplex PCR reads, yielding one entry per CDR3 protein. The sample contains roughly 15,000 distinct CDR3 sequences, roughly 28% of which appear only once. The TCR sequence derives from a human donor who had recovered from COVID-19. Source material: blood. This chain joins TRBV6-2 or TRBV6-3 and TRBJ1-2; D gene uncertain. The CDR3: CASSNGRTSSNYGYTF. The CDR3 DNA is TGTGCCAGCAGTAACGGTAGGACCAGCTCCAACTATGGCTACACCTTC.